The 2 T cell receptor beta chains below come from one sample, sequenced in a study of cytomegalovirus exposure and HLA in healthy donors. Data came from immunoSEQ multiplex PCR; TCRdb stores just in-frame clones and leaves some out. Seen here are 150,000 to 200,000 clones, roughly 89% observed once, and the top ten hold about 3%. The sample consisted of PBMCs. These receptors originate from a woman aged 18-29 years in good health and CMV-seropositive.

The rearrangement joins TRBV2 to TRBJ2-7, with D possibly TRBD2 on 6 matching bases. The ends were cut back, 3 bases at V and 6 bases at J, with 12 bases in the middle. CDR3 length equals 13 residues. The germline V gene has CDR1 SNHLY and CDR2 FYNNEI. CDR3 protein: CASSEGGWPEQYF. The CDR3 nucleotides are TGTGCCAGCAGTGAGGGGGGTTGGCCCGAGCAGTACTTC.

The chain is built from TRBV7-6 and TRBJ1-5; D gene uncertain. CDR1 SGHVS and CDR2 FNYEAQ come from the germline V gene. V gave up 1 base and J gave up 5 bases, with 6 bases separating them. This CDR3 is built from 13 residues. The CDR3 is CASSLDTDQPQHF. DNA for the CDR3: TGTGCCAGCAGCTTAGATACAGATCAGCCCCAGCATTTT.